The sequence of this T cell receptor (beta chain) was determined in a study of response to subunit inactivated influenza vaccine. The CDR3 has 15 amino acids. Between the trimmed V and J ends, which lost 0 bases and 4 bases, there was a span of 10 bases. The germline V gene has CDR1 SGHAT and CDR2 FQNNGV. A single record per CDR3 protein comes from TCRdb applying MiXCR to the RT-PCR reads. The sample has approximately 170,000 distinct CDR3 sequences, over 13% seen once. The origin of this receptor is a man aged 45-65 years who received an inactivated influenza vaccine. Specimen: CD8+ T cells sorted from PBMCs, collected less than 6 days after vaccination. The chain has TRBV11-2 and TRBJ2-1; D call uncertain. CDR3 coding DNA: TGTGCCAGCAGCTTAGATCCCTCCGGGTACAATGAGCAGTTCTTC. As protein: CASSLDPSGYNEQFF.